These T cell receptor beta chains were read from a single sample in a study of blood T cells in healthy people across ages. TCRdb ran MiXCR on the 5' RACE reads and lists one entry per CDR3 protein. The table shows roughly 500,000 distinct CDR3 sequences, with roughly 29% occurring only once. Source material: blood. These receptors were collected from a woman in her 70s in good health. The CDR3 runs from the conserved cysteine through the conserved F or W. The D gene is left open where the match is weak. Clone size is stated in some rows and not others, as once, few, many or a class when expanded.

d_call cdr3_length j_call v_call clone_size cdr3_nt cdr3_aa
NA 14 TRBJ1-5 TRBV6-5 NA TGTGCCAGCAGCCCTAGAGCGGCGGGACGGCCCCAGCATTTT CASSPRAAGRPQHF
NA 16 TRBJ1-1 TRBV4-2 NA TGTGCCAGCAGCCAAGGTCGGGGAGCCCCGGGTACTGAAGCTTTCTTT CASSQGRGAPGTEAFF
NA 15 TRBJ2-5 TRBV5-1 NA TGCGCCAGCAGGGTTGAGGGGGGCATACAAGAGACCCAGTACTTC CASRVEGGIQETQYF
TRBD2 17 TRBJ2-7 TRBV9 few TGTGCCAGCAGTGCAGGGGCACTAGCGGGGGGGTCCTACGAGCAGTACTTC CASSAGALAGGSYEQYF
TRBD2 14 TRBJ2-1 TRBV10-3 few TGTGCCATCAGTGAGGGACTAGCGCAAAATGAGCAGTTCTTC CAISEGLAQNEQFF
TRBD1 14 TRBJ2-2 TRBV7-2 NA TGTGCCACCAGGAAGACAGGGGTGAACGGGGAGCTGTTTTTT CATRKTGVNGELFF
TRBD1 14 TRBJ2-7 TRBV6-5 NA TGTGCCAGCAGAGTCGTAGGGACAGGGGACGAGCAGTACTTC CASRVVGTGDEQYF
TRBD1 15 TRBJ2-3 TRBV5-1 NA TGCGCCAGCAGCTCCGGACAGGCCACCCGGGATACGCAGTATTTT CASSSGQATRDTQYF
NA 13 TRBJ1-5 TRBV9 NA TGTGCCAGCAGCGTGGACATCAATCAGCCCCAGCATTTT CASSVDINQPQHF
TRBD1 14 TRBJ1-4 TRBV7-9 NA TGTGCCAGCAGGATAGGGACAGCTAATGAAAAACTGTTTTTT CASRIGTANEKLFF
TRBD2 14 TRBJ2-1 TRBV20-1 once TGCAGTGCACCACTAGCGGGAGTATTTGATGAGCAGTTCTTC CSAPLAGVFDEQFF
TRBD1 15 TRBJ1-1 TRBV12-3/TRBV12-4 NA TGTGCCAGCAGTTCGGACAGGGGGCGAGCCCGAGAAGCTTTCTTT CASSSDRGRAREAFF
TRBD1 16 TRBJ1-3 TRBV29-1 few TGCAGCGTTGAAGATCTTCAGGGGGCGTCTGGAAACACCATATATTTT CSVEDLQGASGNTIYF
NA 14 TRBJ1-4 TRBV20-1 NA TGCAGTGCTAGAGTACCAGGCTGGCGCGAAAAACTGTTTTTT CSARVPGWREKLFF
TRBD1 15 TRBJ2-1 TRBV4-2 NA TGTGCCAGCAGCCAATCCCGGGACAGATTCAATGAGCAGTTCTTC CASSQSRDRFNEQFF
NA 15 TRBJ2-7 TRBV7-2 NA TGTGCCAGCAGCTTAGTGGCGGGGTCAGCCTACGAGCAGTACTTC CASSLVAGSAYEQYF
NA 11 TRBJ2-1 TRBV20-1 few TGCAGTGCTTGGGGACGGAATGAGCAGTTCTTC CSAWGRNEQFF
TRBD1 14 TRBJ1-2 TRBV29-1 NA TGCAGCGTCAACAGGGGTTTGGGATTTTTGGGCTACACCTTC CSVNRGLGFLGYTF
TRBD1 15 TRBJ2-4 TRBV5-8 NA TGTGCCAGCAGCTTGTGGGACAGAGCCAAAAACATTCAGTGCTTC CASSLWDRAKNIQCF
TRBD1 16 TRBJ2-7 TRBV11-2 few TGTGCCAGCAGCTTGCTTAGGGGGACAGGGACCTACGAGCAGTACTTC CASSLLRGTGTYEQYF
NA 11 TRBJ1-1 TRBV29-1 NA TGCAGCGTCACCGGAAGCACTGAAGCTTTCTTT CSVTGSTEAFF
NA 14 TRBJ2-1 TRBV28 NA TGTGCCAGCAGTGCTTTGAGCTCCTACAATGAGCAGTTCTTC CASSALSSYNEQFF
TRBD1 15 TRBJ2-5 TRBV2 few TGTGCCAGCAGTGAAGATACAGGGGGTTTAGAGACCCAGTACTTC CASSEDTGGLETQYF
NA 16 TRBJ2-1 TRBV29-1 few TGCAGCGCAATGGGCGGACAGGGAGGGGTTTACAATGAGCAGTTCTTC CSAMGGQGGVYNEQFF
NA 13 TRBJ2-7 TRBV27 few TGTGCCAGCAGTTCACAGGGCCCCTACGAGCAGTACTTC CASSSQGPYEQYF
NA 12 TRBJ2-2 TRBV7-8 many TGTGCCAGCAGCTTACTTGTGGGGGAGCTGTTTTTT CASSLLVGELFF
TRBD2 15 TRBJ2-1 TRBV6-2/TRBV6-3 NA TGTGCCAGCAGCCTTAGCGGGGGGACCCCTTATGCGCAGTTCTTC CASSLSGGTPYAQFF
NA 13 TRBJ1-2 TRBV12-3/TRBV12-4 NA TGTGCCAGCAGTTTTGGACCCCAACATGGCTACACCTTC CASSFGPQHGYTF
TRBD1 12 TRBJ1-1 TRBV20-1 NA TGCAGTGTCGGGACAGATAACACTGAAGCTTTCTTT CSVGTDNTEAFF
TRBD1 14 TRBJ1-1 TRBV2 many TGTGCCAGCAGTGGCGGACAGGGTAGGGCTGAAGCTTTCTTT CASSGGQGRAEAFF
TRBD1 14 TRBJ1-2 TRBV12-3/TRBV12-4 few TGTGCCAGCAGCCGACCTGACAGGGAAAGTGGCTACGCCTTC CASSRPDRESGYAF
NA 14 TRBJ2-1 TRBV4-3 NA TGCGCCAGCAGCCAAGATCGGGGGGCGCGAGAGCAGTTCTTC CASSQDRGAREQFF
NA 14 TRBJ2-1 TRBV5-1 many TGCGCCAGCAGCTTGGGCCCGAGTTCAGATGAGCAGTTCTTC CASSLGPSSDEQFF
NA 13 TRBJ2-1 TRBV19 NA TGTGCCAGTAGTTCTGTTTCCTACAATGAGCAGTTCTTC CASSSVSYNEQFF
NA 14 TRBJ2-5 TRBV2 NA TGTGCCAGCAGTGAAGGGTGGCTGGTGGAGACCCAGTACTTC CASSEGWLVETQYF
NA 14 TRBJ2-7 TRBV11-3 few TGTGCCAGCAGCCCAAGGGGGAGCACCTACGAGCAGTACTTC CASSPRGSTYEQYF
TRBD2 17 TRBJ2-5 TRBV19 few TGTGCCAGTAGCCTGACTAGCGGGGGGACAAGAAAAGAGACCCAGTACTTC CASSLTSGGTRKETQYF
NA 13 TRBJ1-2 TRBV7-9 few TGTGCCAGCAGCATGGGGCCAGACTATGGCTACACCTTC CASSMGPDYGYTF
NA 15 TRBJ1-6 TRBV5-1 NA TGCGCCAGCAGCATAAATGGACGAACGTCGTCACCCCTCCACTTT CASSINGRTSSPLHF
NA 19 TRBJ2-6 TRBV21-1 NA TGTGCCAGCAGCGACCGGGACAGGGACCTTACCTCTGGGGCCAACGTCCTGACTTTC CASSDRDRDLTSGANVLTF
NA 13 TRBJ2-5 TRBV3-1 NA TGTGCCAGCAGCCAACTAGCAGGGGAGACCCAGTACTTC CASSQLAGETQYF
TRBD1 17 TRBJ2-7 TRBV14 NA TGTGCCAGCAGCCCAGGGACAGACGCACCTCTTCCCTACGAGCAGTACTTC CASSPGTDAPLPYEQYF
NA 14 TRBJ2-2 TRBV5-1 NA TGCGCCAGCAGCTTGGACACGAACACCGGGGAGCTGTTTTTT CASSLDTNTGELFF